This entry lists 15 T cell receptor beta chains sequenced from one sample in a study of blood T cell repertoires in COVID-19. The table came from immunoSEQ multiplex PCR; TCRdb's copy has only in-frame clones and leaves some out. The table includes approximately 350,000 clones, 75% to 90% detected once. Sequenced sample: peripheral blood. Receptors originate from a woman aged 55 to 70 with COVID-19, enrolled during active disease.

The rearrangement joins TRBV30 to TRBJ1-4; D is possibly TRBD1 (5 bases). V was shortened by 2 bases and J by 0 bases, with 13 bases between the two germline ends. CDR1 is GTSNPN, CDR2 SVGIG, per germline (reference sequence). The CDR3 extends over 16 amino acids. CDR3 in amino acids: CAWSPGLLATNEKLFF. For the CDR3, the DNA is TGTGCCTGGAGTCCGGGACTCCTCGCAACTAATGAAAAACTGTTTTTT. Full variable domain (remainder filled in from reference TRBV30 and TRBJ1-4): SQTIHQWPATLVQPVGSPLSLECTVEGTSNPNLYWYRQAAGRGLQLLFYSVGIGQISSEVPQNLSASRPQDRQFILSSKKLLLSDSGFYLCAWSPGLLATNEKLFFGSGTQLSVL.

This sequence joins TRBV6-5 and TRBJ2-2; TRBD1 matches 7 bases. Germline V CDR1 and CDR2: MNHEY, SVGAGI. V lost 10 bases and J lost 7; bases outside the gene matches: 9. This CDR3 region has 13 residues. CDR3 nucleotide sequence: TGTGCCACCCTCGAGGGGGCAGGCGGGGAGCTGTTTTTT. Translated, it gives CATLEGAGGELFF.

The rearrangement links TRBV14 to TRBJ2-7; TRBD2 might be the D (5 bases). V shed 1 base and J shed 7 bases, with 11 bases lying between them. CDR1 is SGHDN and CDR2 is FVKESK in the germline V gene. This CDR3 contains 13 residues. This CDR3 reads CASSQVFTGEQYF. CDR3 sequence (DNA): TGTGCCAGCAGCCAAGTGTTTACGGGGGAGCAGTACTTC.

This CDR3 is CASSLSHPWTGIYEQYF. The CDR3 DNA follows: TGTGCCAGCAGCTTATCGCACCCGTGGACAGGGATCTACGAGCAGTACTTC. V and J are TRBV7-2 and TRBJ2-7; 8 bases map to TRBD1. V gave up 2 bases and J gave up 3 bases; unmatched junction bases: 12. CDR3 length: 17 residues. CDR1 SGHTA and CDR2 FQGNSA come from the germline V gene.

Only a few counts were recorded for this clone. This rearrangement joins TRBV6-5 to TRBJ1-4; possibly TRBD1 for D (6 bases). In germline, CDR1 is MNHEY, CDR2 SVGAGI. This CDR3 region has 14 residues. V was pared by 6 bases and J by 8 bases, with 16 bases between. This CDR3 reads CASRTPGQSEKLFF. CDR3 DNA: TGTGCCAGCAGGACCCCGGGACAATCGGAAAAACTGTTTTTT.

The rearrangement uses TRBV2 and TRBJ2-5; 7 bases map to TRBD1. Germline V gives CDR1 SNHLY, CDR2 FYNNEI. The CDR3 runs 14 residues. Trimming removed 6 bases from V and 1 base from J; junction bases left unmatched: 5. The DNA of the CDR3 is TGTGCCAGCAGCTCGGGGACAGTCCAAGAGACCCAGTACTTC. Protein: CASSSGTVQETQYF. Supplemented by reference TRBV2 and TRBJ2-5, the full variable domain reads EPEVTQTPSHQVTQMGQEVILRCVPISNHLYFYWYRQILGQKVEFLVSFYNNEISEKSEIFDDQFSVERPDGSNFTLKIRSTKLEDSAMYFCASSSGTVQETQYFGPGTRLLVL.

The chain links TRBV3-1 (or the pseudogene TRBV3-2) to TRBJ1-2; TRBD1 might be the D (5 bases). Germline CDR1 is LGHDT and CDR2 is YNNKEL (reference sequence). Trimming left V 4 bases short and J 7 bases short, with 16 bases between. The CDR3 contains 14 residues. CDR3: CASSPITGAIGYTF. CDR3 nucleotide sequence: TGTGCCAGCAGCCCGATTACAGGAGCCATTGGCTACACCTTC.

This chain joins TRBV18 and TRBJ2-7; tentatively, D is TRBD1 (7 bases). The CDR3 loop spans 15 amino acids. In germline, CDR1 is KGHSH, CDR2 LQKENI. Trimming removed 2 bases from V and 2 bases from J, with 13 bases in between. CDR3 in DNA: TGTGCCAGCTCACCAGGGGGGACAGTAGCCTACGAGCAGTACTTC. It encodes CASSPGGTVAYEQYF.

The chain is built from TRBV27 and TRBJ1-2; the match to TRBD1 covers 8 bases. V was pared by 0 bases and J by 4 bases, with 1 base of the junction left unmatched. This CDR3 is 14 amino acids long. In germline, CDR1 is MNHEY, CDR2 SMNVEV (reference sequence). The CDR3 DNA reads TGTGCCAGCAGTTTATCGACAGGGGCCTATGGCTACACCTTC. It codes for CASSLSTGAYGYTF.

The chain combines TRBV3-1 (or the pseudogene TRBV3-2) with TRBJ2-3, with D perhaps TRBD1 (5 bases). Trimming cost V 5 bases and J 8 bases, with 17 bases left between them. Germline assignment: CDR1 LGHDT and CDR2 YNNKEL (reference sequence). CDR3 length: 14 amino acids. The CDR3 sequence is CASSYLDAQGTQYF. As DNA, the CDR3 is TGTGCCAGCAGCTATTTAGACGCGCAGGGTACGCAGTATTTT.

V usage is TRBV7-6 and J usage is TRBJ1-4, with 9 bases that match TRBD1. The CDR3 is made up of 15 amino acids. With V trimmed by 3 bases and J by 8 bases, 7 bases remained unmatched. From germline, CDR1 is SGHVS and CDR2 FNYEAQ. CDR3 loop: CASSFSGTGREKLFF. The CDR3 nucleotides read TGTGCCAGCAGCTTCTCCGGGACAGGGAGAGAAAAACTGTTTTTT.

The CDR3 DNA reads TGTGCCAGCAGCTTAGGACAGGGAGGAGAGACCCAGTACTTC. Residues: CASSLGQGGETQYF. The chain has TRBV11-2 and TRBJ2-5, with a possible D match to TRBD1 (7 bases). In germline, CDR1 is SGHAT, CDR2 FQNNGV. The CDR3 totals 14 residues. Between the trimmed V and J ends, which lost 1 base and 4 bases, there was a span of 10 bases.

This chain links TRBV11-2 with TRBJ2-3; TRBD2 agrees at 8 bases. The V gene's germline CDR1 is SGHAT and CDR2 FQNNGV. The CDR3 spans 16 residues. Unmatched junction bases numbered 8, after V lost 5 bases and J lost 1 base. DNA for the CDR3: TGTGCCAGCAGCGTTTTTCGGCGGGGGGGCACAGATACGCAGTATTTT. Translated: CASSVFRRGGTDTQYF.

The DNA for the CDR3 is TGTGCCACCAGTCCAGCCGGGTCCTACAATGAGCAGTTCTTC. Its protein product is CATSPAGSYNEQFF. The chain combines TRBV24-1 with TRBJ2-1; D is uncertain. The germline V and J ends were trimmed by 6 bases and 1 base, with 9 bases remaining between them. The V gene's germline CDR1 is KGHDR and CDR2 SFDVKD. The CDR3 is 14 amino acids.

This chain links TRBV4-1 with TRBJ2-1; D possibly corresponds to TRBD2 (6 bases). The V gene's germline CDR1 is MGHRA and CDR2 YSYEKL. The CDR3 is 14 amino acids. V lost 5 bases, J lost 3 bases, and 11 bases lay in between. CDR3 DNA: TGCGCCAGCAGCTCCGTCGGGGGCTACAATGAGCAGTTCTTC. Amino acid sequence: CASSSVGGYNEQFF.